The next 13 T cell receptor beta chains were all read from a single sample in a study of OX40 agonist ivuxolimab in advanced cancers. The table came from immunoSEQ multiplex PCR; TCRdb's copy has only in-frame clones and leaves some out. The sample lists roughly 75,000 clones, more than 75% occurring once. This specimen consisted of CD4+ or CD8+ T cells sorted from blood, obtained in a trial of the OX40 agonist ivuxolimab. Receptors were obtained from an adult with an advanced solid tumor such as melanoma, head and neck, liver or kidney cancer.

The chain links TRBV14 to TRBJ2-2; TRBD1 aligns across 8 bases. Germline CDR1 is SGHDN and CDR2 is FVKESK. The trim removed 1 base at V and 7 bases at J, leaving 5 bases unmatched. The CDR3 sequence is 15 residues long. The CDR3 coding sequence is TGTGCCAGCAGCCAAGCCCCGACAGGGGTCGGGGAGCTGTTTTTT. Translation gives CASSQAPTGVGELFF.

The rearrangement uses TRBV7-3 and TRBJ2-3, with unresolved D. The CDR3 length is 11 residues. The germline V gene encodes CDR1 SGHTA and CDR2 FQGTGA. The ends were cut back, 5 bases at V and 4 bases at J, with 4 bases in the middle. As DNA, the CDR3 is TGTGCCAGCAGCCCGGCAGATACGCAGTATTTT. Protein sequence: CASSPADTQYF.

The chain uses TRBV4-3 and TRBJ2-7; 8 positions match TRBD2. Germline assignment: CDR1 LGHNA and CDR2 YSLEER. The trim removed 3 bases at V and 3 bases at J, leaving 4 bases unmatched. CDR3 length: 14 amino acids. The CDR3 DNA reads as TGCGCCAGCAGCCAGAGTAGCGGGGACTACGAGCAGTACTTC. It translates to CASSQSSGDYEQYF.

V is TRBV6-4 and J is TRBJ2-1; 8 bases map to TRBD2. J gave up 5 bases and V 4 bases, and 7 bases lay outside the gene matches. Germline CDR1 and CDR2: MRHNA and SNTAGT. The CDR3 loop spans 15 amino acids. In DNA, the CDR3 is TGTGCCAGCAGTGTATCGGGAGGGCCTAACAATGAGCAGTTCTTC. Translated, it gives CASSVSGGPNNEQFF.

Comment on this clone: The missing conserved phenylalanine or tryptophan at the end of this CDR3 makes a read error likely. Because the CDR3's place on the DNA is in doubt, the DNA is left out and the CDR3 is given as listed by TCRdb. J is TRBJ1-1 and V is TRBV5-1; TRBD1 is the table's D call and was not checked against the DNA. A total of 9 residues make up the CDR3, ends included. From germline, CDR1 is SGHRS and CDR2 YFSETQ. The CDR3 is CASSSQGPV.

A single count supports this clone. The genes are TRBV9 and TRBJ2-1; possibly TRBD1 for D (5 bases). V shed 4 bases and J shed 1 base, with 12 bases lying between them. Looked up from germline, CDR1 is SGDLS and CDR2 is YYNGEE. This CDR3 spans 15 amino acids. The CDR3 DNA is TGTGCCAGCAGCTACGACAGCCCTTCCTACAATGAGCAGTTCTTC. Encoded protein: CASSYDSPSYNEQFF.

The chain carries TRBV20-1 and TRBJ2-5, with TRBD1 identical over 7 bases. The CDR3 runs 11 residues. Germline V gives CDR1 DFQATT, CDR2 SNEGSKA (reference sequence). V shed 6 bases, J shed 5 bases, and the junction held 3 bases outside the gene matches. The CDR3, as DNA: TGCAGTGCGTCACAGGGGGAGACCCAGTACTTC. Translating gives CSASQGETQYF.

The rearrangement links TRBV7-2 to TRBJ2-7; 11 nucleotides align to TRBD2. From germline, CDR1 is SGHTA and CDR2 FQGNSA. The CDR3 contains 15 residues. Trimming took 1 base from V and 3 from J; bases not matched to a gene: 2. The CDR3 nucleotides are TGTGCCAGCAGCTTAGAGGGACTAGCGGTCTACGAGCAGTACTTC. It codes for CASSLEGLAVYEQYF. Full variable domain (remainder filled in from reference TRBV7-2 and TRBJ2-7): GAGVSQSPSNKVTEKGKDVELRCDPISGHTALYWYRQSLGQGLEFLIYFQGNSAPDKSGLPSDRFSAERTGGSVSTLTIQRTQQEDSAVYLCASSLEGLAVYEQYFGPGTRLTVT.

V gene TRBV19 combines with J gene TRBJ1-1, with D possibly matching TRBD1 (5 bases). CDR3 length equals 14 residues. Germline V lookup: CDR1 LNHDA, CDR2 SQIVND (reference sequence). The germline V and J ends were trimmed by 1 base and 1 base, with 7 bases remaining between them. CDR3 nucleotides: TGTGCCAGTAGTATAGGGGGGAGGAACACTGAAGCTTTCTTT. Amino acid sequence: CASSIGGRNTEAFF.

This rearrangement joins TRBV7-3 to TRBJ2-1; 9 bases agree with TRBD2. With V trimmed by 3 bases and J by 6 bases, 6 bases remained unmatched. The CDR3 runs 15 residues. CDR1 is SGHTA and CDR2 is FQGTGA in the germline V gene. The CDR3 loop is CASSFSRTSVNEQFF. CDR3 DNA sequence: TGTGCCAGCAGCTTTAGCCGGACTAGCGTCAATGAGCAGTTCTTC.

This clone was seen a handful of times. The chain couples TRBV9 to TRBJ1-1, with D unclear. In germline, CDR1 is SGDLS, CDR2 YYNGEE. The germline V and J ends were trimmed by 4 bases and 5 bases, with 18 bases remaining between them. CDR3 length: 15 amino acids. CDR3 bases: TGTGCCAGCAGCTCCGGACCGGCCATTTCTACTGAAGCTTTCTTT. Translation gives CASSSGPAISTEAFF.

The chain links TRBV9 to TRBJ2-3; D is unresolved. The CDR3 loop spans 14 amino acids. The V gene lost 1 base and the J gene lost 1 base, with 7 bases spanning the gap. The germline CDR1 and CDR2 sequences are SGDLS and YYNGEE. The CDR3 nucleotides are TGTGCCAGCAGCGTATGGACGGGCACAGATACGCAGTATTTT. Protein sequence: CASSVWTGTDTQYF.

This clone was counted once. The chain employs TRBV10-3 and TRBJ2-2; TRBD2 agrees at 8 bases. The V gene's germline CDR1 is ENHRY and CDR2 SYGVKD. The CDR3 is 15 residues long. Trimming cost V 6 bases and J 0 bases; bases outside gene matches: 3. CDR3 sequence: CAIRPGLANTGELFF. CDR3 nucleotides: TGTGCCATCAGGCCGGGACTAGCGAACACCGGGGAGCTGTTTTTT.